Following are 21 T cell receptor beta chains from one sample sequenced in a study of T cell responses to AZD1222 COVID-19 vaccine. TCRdb's copy holds only in-frame clones and misses some; the assay was immunoSEQ multiplex PCR. The sample includes over 85,000 clones, approximately 90% seen only once; the top ten take roughly 7.8%. Here the sequenced sample was peripheral blood, taken on day 0 of AZD1222 vaccination. The receptors were sampled from an adult in good health.

The rearrangement joins TRBV11-3 to TRBJ1-6, with unresolved D. Trimming took 5 bases from V and 7 from J, leaving 15 bases between them. Germline V CDR1 and CDR2: SGHNT, YENEEA. The CDR3 loop spans 15 amino acids. The CDR3 bases are TGTGCCAGCAGCCCTACGGCCCTAACCAATTCACCCCTCCACTTT. It yields the protein CASSPTALTNSPLHF.

The chain carries TRBV19 and TRBJ2-7; TRBD1 is a possible D gene (6 bases). V was shortened by 2 bases and J by 4 bases, with 12 bases between the two germline ends. The germline gives CDR1 LNHDA, CDR2 SQIVND (reference sequence). CDR3 length: 14 amino acids. CDR3 protein: CASSILDRDYEQYF. The CDR3 DNA is TGTGCCAGTAGTATACTGGACAGAGATTACGAGCAGTACTTC.

The V gene is TRBV5-1, the J gene TRBJ1-6; no clear D gene. V was shortened by 4 bases and J by 0 bases, with 14 bases between the two germline ends. The length of the CDR3 is 17 residues. Looked up from germline, CDR1 is SGHRS and CDR2 is YFSETQ. This CDR3 reads CASSKMDSNSYNSPLHF. The DNA for the CDR3 is TGCGCCAGCAGCAAAATGGACTCAAACTCCTATAATTCACCCCTCCACTTT. Filled out from reference TRBV5-1 and TRBJ1-6, the complete variable domain reads KAGVTQTPRYLIKTRGQQVTLSCSPISGHRSVSWYQQTPGQGLQFLFEYFSETQRNKGNFPGRFSGRQFSNSRSEMNVSTLELGDSALYLCASSKMDSNSYNSPLHFGNGTRLTVT.

The chain is built from TRBV13 and TRBJ1-4, with 7 bases fitting TRBD1. The CDR3 has 14 residues. Germline V gives CDR1 PRHDT, CDR2 FYEKMQ (reference sequence). The V gene end was trimmed by 2 bases and the J gene end by 5 bases; junction bases not matched to a gene: 2. The CDR3 protein is CASSLRGPNEKLFF. CDR3 DNA sequence: TGTGCCAGCAGCTTAAGGGGGCCGAATGAAAAACTGTTTTTT.

This chain links TRBV4-1 with TRBJ1-6; D might be TRBD1 (5 bases). Per the germline V gene, CDR1 is MGHRA and CDR2 is YSYEKL. This CDR3 has 17 residues. V lost 5 bases, J lost 0 bases, and 14 bases lay in between. The CDR3 sequence is CASSWDRPSSYNSPLHF. The CDR3 coding sequence is TGCGCCAGCAGCTGGGACCGACCGAGCTCCTATAATTCACCCCTCCACTTT.

The chain employs TRBV30 and TRBJ1-1, with D tentatively TRBD1 (5 bases). Germline values: CDR1 GTSNPN, CDR2 SVGIG (reference sequence). The CDR3 length is 16 residues. V lost 3 bases, J lost 10 bases, and 27 bases lay in between. The CDR3 nucleotides are TGTGCCTGGAGGGAGAGGACTGTTCCGGGGGAAAAAACAGCTTTCTTT. This encodes CAWRERTVPGEKTAFF.

The rearrangement joins TRBV4-1 to TRBJ2-1, with unresolved D. Looked up from germline, CDR1 is MGHRA and CDR2 is YSYEKL. Trimming cost V 1 base and J 4 bases, with 14 bases left between them. The CDR3 consists of 16 residues. DNA of the CDR3: TGCGCCAGCAGCCAAGCTGCCAGGCTGTTTTACAATGAGCAGTTCTTC. It specifies CASSQAARLFYNEQFF.

The rearrangement joins TRBV19 to TRBJ1-5, with 7 positions matching TRBD1. With V trimmed by 4 bases and J by 2 bases, 2 bases remained unmatched. From germline, CDR1 is LNHDA and CDR2 SQIVND (reference sequence). The CDR3 has 14 amino acids. The CDR3 reads CASSTGQRNQPQHF. CDR3 nucleotide sequence: TGTGCCAGTAGTACGGGACAGCGCAATCAGCCCCAGCATTTT.

DNA of the CDR3: TGTGCCAGCACCTTGGGTGCTCCTACCCAGTACTTC. Encoded protein: CASTLGAPTQYF. The V call is TRBV2, the J call TRBJ2-5; D call uncertain. Trimming removed 7 bases at V and 8 bases at J, with 14 bases between. Germline assignment: CDR1 SNHLY and CDR2 FYNNEI. The CDR3 extends over 12 amino acids.

The CDR3 spells CASSRTSGPTDTQYF. The CDR3 DNA reads as TGTGCCAGCTCTCGGACTAGCGGACCTACAGATACGCAGTATTTT. The chain combines TRBV18 with TRBJ2-3; 10 nucleotides match TRBD2. V lost 6 bases and J lost 3; bases outside the gene matches: 6. Germline values: CDR1 KGHSH, CDR2 LQKENI. This CDR3 spans 15 amino acids.

This clone appeared a few times. The chain is built from TRBV12-5 and TRBJ1-1; D unclear. CDR3 size: 12 residues. Per the germline V gene, CDR1 is LGHNT and CDR2 is FRNRAP. Deletions cut 5 bases from V and 1 base from J, with 5 bases between. Here the CDR3 DNA reads TGTGCTAGTGGTCCCCGGAACACTGAAGCTTTCTTT. Translated, it gives CASGPRNTEAFF.

The genes are TRBV12-5 and TRBJ1-1; weak D call: TRBD1 (5 bases). CDR3 length equals 16 residues. Germline CDR1 and CDR2: LGHNT and FRNRAP. Trimming pared 6 bases from V and 7 bases from J, leaving 24 bases between. This chain's CDR3 is CASGLGRKTAIYEAFF. Here the CDR3 DNA reads TGTGCTAGTGGCCTGGGACGGAAAACCGCTATCTATGAAGCTTTCTTT.

The J gene is TRBJ1-3, the V gene TRBV3-1 (or the pseudogene TRBV3-2); 12 bases line up with TRBD1. This CDR3 comprises 19 residues. With 0 bases clipped from V and 4 bases from J, the junction kept 10 bases outside the gene matches. Germline V gives CDR1 LGHDT, CDR2 YNNKEL (reference sequence). The CDR3: CASSQDFGTGGGRGNTIYF. The CDR3 nucleotides are TGTGCCAGCAGCCAAGACTTCGGGACAGGGGGCGGTCGGGGAAACACCATATATTTT.

The CDR3 here is CASSLGDRGRREKLFF. The CDR3 nucleotides are TGTGCCAGCAGCTTAGGGGACAGGGGGCGGCGTGAAAAACTGTTTTTT. The chain couples TRBV7-9 to TRBJ1-4, with 12 positions matching TRBD1. The CDR3 sequence is 16 residues long. Germline values: CDR1 SEHNR, CDR2 FQNEAQ (reference sequence). With 1 base clipped from V and 7 bases from J, the junction kept 4 bases outside the gene matches. Full variable domain (outside the CDR3, taken from reference TRBV7-9 and TRBJ1-4): DTGVSQNPRHKITKRGQNVTFRCDPISEHNRLYWYRQTLGQGPEFLTYFQNEAQLEKSRLLSDRFSAERPKGSFSTLEIQRTEQGDSAMYLCASSLGDRGRREKLFFGSGTQLSVL.

The rearrangement uses TRBV9 and TRBJ1-1, with D unclear. Trimming took off 0 bases at V and 2 bases at J, with 8 bases between the two ends. The V gene's germline CDR1 is SGDLS and CDR2 YYNGEE. This CDR3 comprises 14 residues. CDR3 DNA: TGTGCCAGCAGCGTAGGAAGCACTAACACTGAAGCTTTCTTT. Translated, it gives CASSVGSTNTEAFF.

The chain uses TRBV9 and TRBJ1-6; possible D gene TRBD1, 5 bases. Germline V lookup: CDR1 SGDLS, CDR2 YYNGEE. The V end lost 3 bases, the J end lost 1 base, and 11 bases lay between the germline ends. The CDR3 contains 16 residues. This CDR3 is CASSAEGRSYNSPLHF. DNA of the CDR3: TGTGCCAGCAGCGCAGAGGGGAGATCCTATAATTCACCCCTCCACTTT.

This clone was found a few times. This CDR3 reads CASRYGASMLETQYF. DNA for the CDR3: TGTGCCAGCAGATACGGGGCCTCGATGTTGGAGACCCAGTACTTC. The chain uses TRBV6-5 and TRBJ2-5; D may match TRBD1 or TRBD2 (5 bases each). This CDR3 comprises 15 residues. V dropped 6 bases and J dropped 5 bases, with 19 bases sitting between them. CDR1 is MNHEY, CDR2 SVGAGI, per germline.

The chain couples TRBV24-1 to TRBJ2-1; possible D gene TRBD1, 5 bases. Trimming cost V 0 bases and J 9 bases, with 17 bases left between them. The CDR3 runs to 16 residues. Germline V gene lookup returns CDR1 KGHDR and CDR2 SFDVKD. CDR3 sequence: CATSDLDGRGSSEQFF. As DNA, the CDR3 is TGTGCCACCAGTGATTTGGACGGAAGGGGTTCTAGTGAGCAGTTCTTC.

The chain carries TRBV25-1 and TRBJ1-6, with TRBD1 as a possible D gene (5 bases). Germline lookup yields CDR1 MGHDK and CDR2 SYGVNS. The CDR3 is 17 residues long. V lost 7 bases to trimming and J lost 10 bases, with 26 bases between them. CDR3 DNA: TGTGCCAGCACTCCCCGGCGGGGGGAAAGTGGAAGGTCACCCCTCCACTTT. Translated: CASTPRRGESGRSPLHF. Filled out from reference TRBV25-1 and TRBJ1-6, the complete variable domain reads EADIYQTPRYLVIGTGKKITLECSQTMGHDKMYWYQQDPGMELHLIHYSYGVNSTEKGDLSSESTVSRIRTEHFPLTLESARPSHTSQYLCASTPRRGESGRSPLHFGNGTRLTVT.

J is TRBJ2-7 and V is TRBV4-1, with TRBD1 matching 9 bases. With V trimmed by 1 base and J by 4 bases, 11 bases remained unmatched. The CDR3 consists of 17 residues. Germline V gives CDR1 MGHRA, CDR2 YSYEKL. CDR3 residues: CASSQGTIRDRVYEQYF. The CDR3 bases are TGCGCCAGCAGCCAAGGGACTATCCGGGACAGGGTTTACGAGCAGTACTTC.

This clone occurred once. The genes are TRBV19 and TRBJ1-3; D ambiguous. This CDR3 spans 14 amino acids. V lost 5 bases and J 6 bases, leaving 14 bases between the germline ends. The germline CDR1 and CDR2 sequences are LNHDA and SQIVND (reference sequence). The CDR3 protein is CASSLVGGLNTIYF. In nucleotides, the CDR3 is TGTGCCAGTAGTCTAGTCGGCGGCCTAAACACCATATATTTT.